This entry lists 7 T cell receptor beta chains sequenced from one sample in a study of cytomegalovirus exposure and HLA in healthy donors. PCR involved 60 Vbeta and 13 Jbeta primers. The assay was immunoSEQ multiplex PCR, and TCRdb's table has in-frame clones only and misses some. The sample lists about 93,000 clones; more than 55% were seen once. The sequenced material came from PBMCs. These receptors came from a boy aged 10-17 years in good health and CMV-seropositive.

The J gene is TRBJ1-2, the V gene TRBV14; possibly TRBD1 for D (6 bases). The germline gives CDR1 SGHDN, CDR2 FVKESK. The CDR3 covers 14 residues. The ends were cut back, 2 bases at V and 6 bases at J, with 13 bases in the middle. The chain's CDR3 is CASSQSTGLNGYTF. CDR3 nucleotide sequence: TGTGCCAGCAGCCAAAGCACAGGGTTGAATGGCTACACCTTC.

This clone was observed a few times. The V gene is TRBV5-4, the J gene TRBJ1-1; 9 bases match TRBD1. The germline V gene encodes CDR1 SGHNT and CDR2 YYREEE (reference sequence). V shed 0 bases, J shed 13 bases, and the junction held 13 bases outside the gene matches. The CDR3 runs to 15 residues. In DNA, the CDR3 is TGTGCCAGCAGCTTGGCGGGCCCGGGACAGGGTTCGGTTTTCTTT. It yields the protein CASSLAGPGQGSVFF.

The rearrangement joins TRBV11-2 to TRBJ2-5; the match to TRBD2 covers 9 bases. Germline CDR1 and CDR2: SGHAT and FQNNGV. The junction had 8 bases not matched to a gene; V was cut back by 4 bases and J by 5 bases. The CDR3 contains 15 residues. This CDR3 reads CASSYIAGVRETQYF. The CDR3, as DNA: TGTGCCAGCAGCTACATAGCGGGAGTGAGGGAGACCCAGTACTTC. The full variable domain, its missing parts supplied by reference TRBV11-2 and TRBJ2-5, is EAGVAQSPRYKIIEKRQSVAFWCNPISGHATLYWYQQILGQGPKLLIQFQNNGVVDDSQLPKDRFSAERLKGVDSTLKIQPAKLEDSAVYLCASSYIAGVRETQYFGPGTRLLVL.

The chain employs TRBV5-4 and TRBJ2-1; TRBD2 matches at 8 bases. Losses at the gene ends were 0 bases for V and 7 bases for J; bases not matched to a gene: 15. The V gene's germline CDR1 is SGHNT and CDR2 YYREEE (reference sequence). The CDR3 is 18 amino acids. CDR3 nucleotide sequence: TGTGCCAGCAGCTTGGGGGGGTACGACGGGGGGGCCGGGAATGAGCAGTTCTTC. Translation gives CASSLGGYDGGAGNEQFF.

The rearrangement joins TRBV5-1 to TRBJ2-7, with 8 bases that match TRBD2. After removal of 4 bases from V and 2 bases from J, the junction contained 5 bases not matched to a gene. The length of the CDR3 is 14 residues. Germline loops: CDR1 SGHRS, CDR2 YFSETQ. CDR3 region: CASSPTGGTYEQYF. The DNA of the CDR3 is TGCGCCAGCAGCCCGACGGGGGGGACCTACGAGCAGTACTTC.

This clone was observed a handful of times. V gene TRBV5-1 combines with J gene TRBJ2-7; 9 bases are shared with TRBD1. The germline V gene encodes CDR1 SGHRS and CDR2 YFSETQ. The CDR3 is 13 amino acids. Trimming removed 8 bases from V and 6 bases from J; junction bases left unmatched: 9. DNA of the CDR3: TGCGCCAGTAGGGACAGGGTTCAACGCGAGCAGTACTTC. Protein: CASRDRVQREQYF.

The CDR3 DNA sequence: TGTGCCTCGGGTGAGTCGAATCAGCCCCAGCATTTT. Translation: CASGESNQPQHF. V usage is TRBV2 and J usage is TRBJ1-5; D ambiguous. The CDR3 is made up of 12 amino acids. The V and J ends lost 11 bases and 4 bases respectively, with 12 bases between them. Germline V gene data show CDR1 as SNHLY and CDR2 as FYNNEI.